A selection of T cell receptor beta chains follows, all from one sample in a study of shared clonotypes between healthy human individuals. Only in-frame clones appear in the TCRdb table, and some are missing; sequencing was by immunoSEQ multiplex PCR. The table shows millions of clones, with 85% to 95% occurring only once. The source material was naive CD4+ T cells from PBMCs. These receptor sequences come from a man between 18 and 35 years old in good health. Some clones in this sample may be carry-over from other donors' samples. CDR3s include the opening cysteine and the closing phenylalanine or tryptophan. The D gene is left open where the match is weak. Size is stated for part of the rows, as once, few or many counts, or as a class when the clone is expanded.

d_call j_call v_call clone_size cdr3_nt cdr3_aa
- TRBJ2-7 TRBV5-6 - TGTGCCAGCAGCCGAGTGGACAGAGGAGGAGAGCAGTACTTC CASSRVDRGGEQYF
TRBD1 TRBJ1-1 TRBV2 - TGTGCCAGCAGTCGACAGGGTGAGACTGAAGCTTTCTTT CASSRQGETEAFF
TRBD2 TRBJ2-1 TRBV7-9 - TGTGCCAGCAGCGCTGGCCCCGGGACTAGCGGTAACAATGAGCAGTTCTTC CASSAGPGTSGNNEQFF
- TRBJ1-1 TRBV6-1 - TGTGCCAGCAGAAAACTCAGGGGTCAGGACACTGAAGCTTTCTTT CASRKLRGQDTEAFF
TRBD1 TRBJ2-7 TRBV11-2 - TGTGCCAGCAGCTTAGGGGGACAGGGGCCCTACGAGCAGTACTTC CASSLGGQGPYEQYF
- TRBJ1-2 TRBV25-1 - TGTGCCAGCAGTGGAACGGACAGAAGATACTATGGCTACACCTTC CASSGTDRRYYGYTF
TRBD2 TRBJ2-1 TRBV5-4 once TGTGCCAGCAGCTTTAGTAGCGGGGGGTACAATGAGCAGTTCTTC CASSFSSGGYNEQFF
- TRBJ2-2 TRBV27 - TGTGCCAGCAGTTTATATAACTACCGCGAGTTGAACACCGGGGAGCTGTTTTTT CASSLYNYRELNTGELFF
- TRBJ2-1 TRBV1 - TGCACCAGCAGCCAAGGAATCTCCTATCCTAGCGGGAGCAAGGGGGGCAATGAGCAGTTCTTC CTSSQGISYPSGSKGGNEQFF
- TRBJ1-2 TRBV6-5 few TGTGCCAGCAGCAAACAGGGAGATGGCTACACCTTC CASSKQGDGYTF
TRBD2 TRBJ2-1 TRBV4-1 - TGCGCCAGCAGCCGACAAACCGGGACTAGGGGCAATGAGCAGTTCTTC CASSRQTGTRGNEQFF
TRBD2 TRBJ2-5 TRBV15 - TGTGCCACCAGCAGCCACGGGGGGGCCCAGTACTTC CATSSHGGAQYF
TRBD2 TRBJ2-7 TRBV7-9 - TGTGCCAGCAGCCCCGGGGGGTACGAGCAGTACTTC CASSPGGYEQYF
- TRBJ1-5 TRBV28 - TGTGCCACCACAGGGCCCTATAGCAATCAGCCCCAGCATTTT CATTGPYSNQPQHF
- TRBJ1-1 TRBV6-6 - TGTGCCAGCAGTTTTTTGTCGAGCGGAGCTTTCTTT CASSFLSSGAFF
- TRBJ2-1 TRBV7-9 - TGTGCCAGCAGCTTTCCCGACTATTTCTACAATGAGCAGTTCTTC CASSFPDYFYNEQFF
- TRBJ2-1 TRBV5-1 - TGCGCCAGCAGCTTGTTGGAAAATGAGCAGTTCTTC CASSLLENEQFF
- TRBJ1-1 TRBV6-1 - TGTGCCAGCACTAGTCTTCGGCAGGGCGGTTTGACTTTCTTT CASTSLRQGGLTFF
- TRBJ2-3 TRBV7-2 - TGTGCCAGCAGCCCATCAGCGGTTAGCACAGATACGCAGTATTTT CASSPSAVSTDTQYF
- TRBJ2-2 TRBV27 - TGTGCCAGCAGTTTAAGGGTAAGGGAAGAAACCGGGGAGCTGTTTTTT CASSLRVREETGELFF